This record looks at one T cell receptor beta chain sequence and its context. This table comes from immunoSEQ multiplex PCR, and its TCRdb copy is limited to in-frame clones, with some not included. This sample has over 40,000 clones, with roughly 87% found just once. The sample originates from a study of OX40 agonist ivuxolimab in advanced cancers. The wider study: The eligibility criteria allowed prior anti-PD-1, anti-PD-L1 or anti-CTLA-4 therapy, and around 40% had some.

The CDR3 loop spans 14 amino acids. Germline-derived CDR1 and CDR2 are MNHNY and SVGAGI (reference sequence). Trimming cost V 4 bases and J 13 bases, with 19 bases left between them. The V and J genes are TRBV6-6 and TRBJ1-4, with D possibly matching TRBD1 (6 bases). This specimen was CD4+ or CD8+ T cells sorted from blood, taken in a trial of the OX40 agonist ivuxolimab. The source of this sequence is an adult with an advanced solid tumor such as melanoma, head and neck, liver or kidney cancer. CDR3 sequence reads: CASSLQGAGQVLFF. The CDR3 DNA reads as TGTGCCAGCAGTTTACAGGGAGCAGGGCAAGTACTGTTTTTT.